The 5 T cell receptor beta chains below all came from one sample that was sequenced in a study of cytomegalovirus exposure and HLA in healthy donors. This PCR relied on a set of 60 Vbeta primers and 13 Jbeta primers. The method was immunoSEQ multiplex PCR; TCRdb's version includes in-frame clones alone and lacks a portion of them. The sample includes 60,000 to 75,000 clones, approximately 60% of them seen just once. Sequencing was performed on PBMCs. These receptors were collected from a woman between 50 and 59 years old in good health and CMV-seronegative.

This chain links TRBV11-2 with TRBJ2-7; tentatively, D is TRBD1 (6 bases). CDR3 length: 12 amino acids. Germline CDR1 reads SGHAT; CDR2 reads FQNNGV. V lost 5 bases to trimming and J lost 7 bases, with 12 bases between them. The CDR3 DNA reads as TGTGCCAGCAGCCCCCACAGGGAGGAGCAGTACTTC. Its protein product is CASSPHREEQYF.

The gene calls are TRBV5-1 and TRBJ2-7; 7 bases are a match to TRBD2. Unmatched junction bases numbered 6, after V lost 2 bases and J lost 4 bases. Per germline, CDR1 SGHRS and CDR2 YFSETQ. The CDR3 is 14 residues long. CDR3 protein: CASSFGLVGYEQYF. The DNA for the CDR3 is TGCGCCAGCAGCTTTGGACTAGTAGGGTACGAGCAGTACTTC.

The CDR3 DNA reads TGCGCCAGCAGCCCAGTCTGGACAGGGGGCGAGAATGGCTACACCTTC. Protein: CASSPVWTGGENGYTF. The rearrangement links TRBV4-1 to TRBJ1-2, with 11 bases lining up with TRBD1. This CDR3 is 16 amino acids long. The J segment lost 6 bases and the V segment lost 4 bases, leaving 10 bases of the junction unmatched. Germline CDR1 MGHRA, CDR2 YSYEKL.

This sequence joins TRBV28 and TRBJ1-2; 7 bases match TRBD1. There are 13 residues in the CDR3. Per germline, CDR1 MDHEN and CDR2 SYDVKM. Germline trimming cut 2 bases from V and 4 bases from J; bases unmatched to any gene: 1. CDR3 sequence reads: CASSLPGGYGYTF. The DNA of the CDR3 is TGTGCCAGCAGTTTACCAGGGGGCTATGGCTACACCTTC.

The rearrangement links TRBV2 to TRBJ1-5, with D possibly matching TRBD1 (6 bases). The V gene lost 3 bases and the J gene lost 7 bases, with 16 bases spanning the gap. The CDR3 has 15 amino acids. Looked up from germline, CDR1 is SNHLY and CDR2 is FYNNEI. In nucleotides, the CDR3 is TGTGCCAGCAGTGACCGGCAGGGACAATGGCAGCCCCAGCATTTT. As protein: CASSDRQGQWQPQHF.